These 3 T cell receptor beta chains share one sample of origin, sequenced in a study of CD8 T cells in ankylosing spondylitis. The study, taken as a whole, reports: What seemed typical of ankylosing spondylitis blood was a TCR beta motif built from 8 or 9 highly homologous variants.

Which antigens these TCRs recognize remains unknown. TCRdb called the 5' RACE reads again in MiXCR, with one record for every CDR3 protein. The sample includes a few hundred thousand distinct CDR3 sequences, around 7.9% of them seen just once. Sequencing input: blood, either unsorted or a sorted T cell fraction (not recorded which). The receptor set was obtained from a male donor with ankylosing spondylitis.

The gene calls are TRBV11-1 and TRBJ1-4, with 9 positions matching TRBD1. V gave up 5 bases and J gave up 0 bases; unmatched junction bases: 10. The germline gives CDR1 SGHAT, CDR2 FQDESV (reference sequence). CDR3 length equals 18 residues. The CDR3 reads CASSTGPGQGTTNEKLFF. CDR3 in DNA: TGTGCCAGCAGCACAGGGCCGGGACAGGGCACAACTAATGAAAAACTGTTTTTT.

At least ten counts were recorded for this clonotype. The J gene is TRBJ1-1, the V gene TRBV15; a weak D match, TRBD1 (5 bases). Per germline, CDR1 LNHNV and CDR2 YYDKDF (reference sequence). The CDR3 totals 16 residues. The V and J ends lost 0 bases and 5 bases respectively, with 16 bases between them. Here the CDR3 DNA reads TGTGCCACCAGCAGAGATGGAGGGGCGTTGGGAACTGAAGCTTTCTTT. Its translation is CATSRDGGALGTEAFF.

Only a few counts were recorded for this clonotype. The rearrangement links TRBV12-3 or TRBV12-4 to TRBJ1-5; D perhaps matches TRBD1 (5 bases). CDR3 length equals 18 residues. The V gene lost 6 bases and the J gene lost 0 bases, with 21 bases spanning the gap. CDR3 nucleotide sequence: TGTGCCAGCAGCGATTCCGGGACGGTTGCGTATAGCAATCAGCCCCAGCATTTT. Translation gives CASSDSGTVAYSNQPQHF.